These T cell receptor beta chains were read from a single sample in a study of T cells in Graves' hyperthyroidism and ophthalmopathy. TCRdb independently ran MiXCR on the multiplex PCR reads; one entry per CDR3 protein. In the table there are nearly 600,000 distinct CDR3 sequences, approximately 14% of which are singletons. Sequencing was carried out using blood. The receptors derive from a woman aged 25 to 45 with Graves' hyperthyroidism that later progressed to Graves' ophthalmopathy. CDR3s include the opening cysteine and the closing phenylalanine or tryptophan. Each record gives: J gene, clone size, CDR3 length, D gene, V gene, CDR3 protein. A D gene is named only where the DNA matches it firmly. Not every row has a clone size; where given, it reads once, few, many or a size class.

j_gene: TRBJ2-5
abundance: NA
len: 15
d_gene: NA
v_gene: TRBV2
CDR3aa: CASSEWQESYETQYF

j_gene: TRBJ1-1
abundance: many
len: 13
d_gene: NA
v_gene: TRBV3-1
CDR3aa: CASSRPGNTEAFF

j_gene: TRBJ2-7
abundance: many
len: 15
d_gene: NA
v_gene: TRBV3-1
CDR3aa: CASSSQGIGRYEQYF

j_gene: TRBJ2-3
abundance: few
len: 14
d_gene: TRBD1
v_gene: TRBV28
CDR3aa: CAILTGADTDTQYF

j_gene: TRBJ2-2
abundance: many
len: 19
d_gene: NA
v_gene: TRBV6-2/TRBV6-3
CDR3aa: CASSYPSDPGDPNTGELFF

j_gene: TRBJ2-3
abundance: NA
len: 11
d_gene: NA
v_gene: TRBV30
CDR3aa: CAWSSADTQYF

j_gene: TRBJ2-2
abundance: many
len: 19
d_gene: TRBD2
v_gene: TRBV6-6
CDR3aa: CASSYSSWVGTSGTGELFF

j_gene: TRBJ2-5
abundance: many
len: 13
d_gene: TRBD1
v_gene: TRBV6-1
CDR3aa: CASSMTGIETQYF

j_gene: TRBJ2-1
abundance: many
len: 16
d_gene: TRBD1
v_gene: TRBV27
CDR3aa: CASSLLVGTADNEQFF

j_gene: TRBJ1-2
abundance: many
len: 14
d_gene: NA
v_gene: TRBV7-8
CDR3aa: CASSTQLQSQGYTF

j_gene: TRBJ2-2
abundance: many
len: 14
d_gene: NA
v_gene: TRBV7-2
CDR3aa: CASSLAQGTGELFF

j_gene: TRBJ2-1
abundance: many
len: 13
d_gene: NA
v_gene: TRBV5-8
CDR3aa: CASSLSRGHEQFF

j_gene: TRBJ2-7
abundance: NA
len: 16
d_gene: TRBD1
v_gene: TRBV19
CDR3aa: CASRTTGQGASYEQYF

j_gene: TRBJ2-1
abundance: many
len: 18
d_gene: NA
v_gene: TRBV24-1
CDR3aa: CATITNAFSDSSYNEQFF

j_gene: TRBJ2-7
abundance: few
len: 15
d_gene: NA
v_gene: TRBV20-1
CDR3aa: CSARDVTGRPHEQYF

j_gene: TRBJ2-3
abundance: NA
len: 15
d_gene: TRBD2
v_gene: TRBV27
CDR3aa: CASSVTGTSGDTQYF

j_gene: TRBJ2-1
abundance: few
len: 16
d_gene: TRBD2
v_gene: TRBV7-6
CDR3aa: CASSSSLAGPYNEQFF

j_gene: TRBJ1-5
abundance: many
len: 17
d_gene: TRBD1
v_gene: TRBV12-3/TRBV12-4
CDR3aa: CASSLARETGVSQPQHF

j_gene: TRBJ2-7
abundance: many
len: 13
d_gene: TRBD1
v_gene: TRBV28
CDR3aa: CASKLPGGYEQYF

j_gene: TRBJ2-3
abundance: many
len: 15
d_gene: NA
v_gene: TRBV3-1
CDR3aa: CASSQDSLRGDTQYF

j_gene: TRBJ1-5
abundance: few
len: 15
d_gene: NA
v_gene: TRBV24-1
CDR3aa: CATSDQTGGNQPQHF

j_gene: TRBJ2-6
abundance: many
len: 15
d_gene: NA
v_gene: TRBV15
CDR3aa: CATSRDRTGANVLTF

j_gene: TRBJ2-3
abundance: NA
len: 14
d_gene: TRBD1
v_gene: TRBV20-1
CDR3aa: CSARDGQGPDTQYF

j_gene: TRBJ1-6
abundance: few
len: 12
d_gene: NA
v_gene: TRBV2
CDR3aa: CASSDNYSPLHF

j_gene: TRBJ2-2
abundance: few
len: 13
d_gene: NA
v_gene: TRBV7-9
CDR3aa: CASSLSLTGELFF

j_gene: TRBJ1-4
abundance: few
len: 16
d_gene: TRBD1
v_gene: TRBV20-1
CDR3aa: CSARGSPGTGGEKLFF

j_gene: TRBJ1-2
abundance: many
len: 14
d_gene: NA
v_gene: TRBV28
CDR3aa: CASSLNRVGYGYTF

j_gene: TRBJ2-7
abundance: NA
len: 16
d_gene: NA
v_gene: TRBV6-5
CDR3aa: CASSYTPGTDRYEQYF

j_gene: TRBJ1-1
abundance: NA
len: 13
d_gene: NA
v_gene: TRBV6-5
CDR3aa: CASSYSFARVAFF

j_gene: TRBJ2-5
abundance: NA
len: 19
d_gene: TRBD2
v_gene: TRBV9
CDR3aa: CASSAGEGLAGAWQETQYF

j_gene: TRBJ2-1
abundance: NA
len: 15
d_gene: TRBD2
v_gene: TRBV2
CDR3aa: CASSGRLRELNEQFF

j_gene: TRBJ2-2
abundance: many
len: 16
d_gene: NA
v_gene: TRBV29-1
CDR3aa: CSVEGAKIGNTGELFF

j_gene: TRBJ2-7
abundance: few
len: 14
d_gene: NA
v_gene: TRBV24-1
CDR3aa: CATSGASPYCEQYF

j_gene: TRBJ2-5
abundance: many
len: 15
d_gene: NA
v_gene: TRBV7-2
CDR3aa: CASSLDSGRTETQYF

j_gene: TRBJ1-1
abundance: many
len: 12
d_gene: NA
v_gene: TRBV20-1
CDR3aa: CSARVAWTEAFF

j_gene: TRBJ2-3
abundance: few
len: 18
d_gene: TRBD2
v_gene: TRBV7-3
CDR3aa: CASSLSGTSGLFTDTQYF

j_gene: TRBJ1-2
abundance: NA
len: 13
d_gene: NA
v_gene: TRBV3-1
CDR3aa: CASSQTGKDGYIF

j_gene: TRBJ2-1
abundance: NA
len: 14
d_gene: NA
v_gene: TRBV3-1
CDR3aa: CASSLQGVQPEQFF

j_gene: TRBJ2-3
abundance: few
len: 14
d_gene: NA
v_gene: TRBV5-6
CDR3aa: CASSFKGFTDTQYF

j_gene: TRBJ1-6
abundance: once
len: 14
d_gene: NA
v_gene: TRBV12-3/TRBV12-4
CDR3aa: CASSLISGKSPLHF

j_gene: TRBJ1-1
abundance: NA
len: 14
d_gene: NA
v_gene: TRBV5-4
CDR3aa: CASSRTELNTEAFF

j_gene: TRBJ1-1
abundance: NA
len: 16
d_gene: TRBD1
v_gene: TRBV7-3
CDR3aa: CTSSPLGQAQNTEAFF

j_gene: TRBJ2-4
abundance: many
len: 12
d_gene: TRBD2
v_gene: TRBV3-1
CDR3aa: CASSQGSGTGYF

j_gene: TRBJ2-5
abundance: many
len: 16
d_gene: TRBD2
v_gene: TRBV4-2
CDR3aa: CASSPSVSGSQETQYF

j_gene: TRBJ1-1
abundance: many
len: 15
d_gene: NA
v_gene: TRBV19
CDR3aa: CASSHLAVMNTEAFF

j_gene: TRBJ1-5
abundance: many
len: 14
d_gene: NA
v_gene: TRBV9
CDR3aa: CASSLTENNQPQHF

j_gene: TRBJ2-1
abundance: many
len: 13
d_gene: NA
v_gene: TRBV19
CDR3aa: CASSRGVTNEQFF

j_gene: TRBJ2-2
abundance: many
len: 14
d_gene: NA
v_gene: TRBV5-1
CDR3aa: CASRKTTNTGELFF

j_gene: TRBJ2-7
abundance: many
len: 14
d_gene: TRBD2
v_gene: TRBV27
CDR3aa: CASSKREGRYEQYF

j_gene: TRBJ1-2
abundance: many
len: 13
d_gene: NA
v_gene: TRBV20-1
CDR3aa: CSASPYKGYGYTF

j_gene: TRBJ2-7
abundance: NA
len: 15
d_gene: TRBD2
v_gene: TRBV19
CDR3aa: CASSIKAGGPLEQYF

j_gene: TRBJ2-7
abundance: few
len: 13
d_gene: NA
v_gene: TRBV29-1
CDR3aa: CSVAGSEYYEQYF

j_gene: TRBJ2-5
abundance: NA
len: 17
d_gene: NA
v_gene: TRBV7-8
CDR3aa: CASSLARPRTAAETQYF

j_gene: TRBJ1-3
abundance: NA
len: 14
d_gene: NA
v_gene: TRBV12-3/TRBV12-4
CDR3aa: CASGMINIGNTIYF

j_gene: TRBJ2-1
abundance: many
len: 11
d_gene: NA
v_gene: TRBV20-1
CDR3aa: CSARDRNEQFF

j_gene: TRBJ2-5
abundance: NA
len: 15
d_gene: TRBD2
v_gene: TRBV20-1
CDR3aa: CSARVAGRSGEIQYF

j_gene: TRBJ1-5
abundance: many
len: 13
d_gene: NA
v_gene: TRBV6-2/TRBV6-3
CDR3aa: CASTDNSNQPQHF

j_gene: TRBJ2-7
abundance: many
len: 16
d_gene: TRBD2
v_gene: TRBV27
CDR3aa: CASRPSGRAASYEQYF

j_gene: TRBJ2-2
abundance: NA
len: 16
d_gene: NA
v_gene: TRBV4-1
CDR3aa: CASSQGLGAGTGELFF